The next 15 T cell receptor beta chains were all read from a single sample in a study of T cell changes during pregnancy in multiple sclerosis (dated by TCRdb to the late 2010s). To prepare the library, the immunoSEQ multiplex PCR assay was applied. Held by TCRdb, this immuneACCESS table contains in-frame sequences only and omits some clones. Under half of the omission traces to an unresolved V gene where checked; the cause of the rest is unknown. The table for this sample lists tens of thousands of clones; 85% to 95% of them were counted only once. The ten largest clonotypes hold 1.3% to 1.5% of the sample. Here the sequenced sample was peripheral blood, taken in the third trimester of pregnancy. The receptors originated from a female donor in good health, enrolled as a control in a pregnancy study.

This clone has just one count. The genes are TRBV13 and TRBJ1-2; D possibly corresponds to TRBD1 (5 bases). V lost 1 base and J lost 5, with 11 bases in between. CDR3 length: 14 amino acids. The germline gives CDR1 PRHDT, CDR2 FYEKMQ (reference sequence). DNA for the CDR3: TGTGCCAGCAGCTTAGTCCGGGCAGGGTATGGCTACACCTTC. Translation: CASSLVRAGYGYTF.

The chain uses TRBV9 and TRBJ2-1, with 9 bases that match TRBD2. The CDR3 sequence is 15 residues long. In germline, CDR1 is SGDLS, CDR2 YYNGEE. The V gene end was trimmed by 3 bases and the J gene end by 2 bases; junction bases not matched to a gene: 3. In DNA, the CDR3 is TGTGCCAGCAGCGGACTAGCGGACACCTACAATGAGCAGTTCTTC. This encodes CASSGLADTYNEQFF.

V and J are TRBV27 and TRBJ2-3; D is undetermined. Between the trimmed V and J ends, which lost 1 base and 3 bases, there was a span of 5 bases. The CDR3 has 13 residues. The germline gives CDR1 MNHEY, CDR2 SMNVEV (reference sequence). The CDR3 reads CASSLLETDTQYF. The CDR3 coding sequence is TGTGCCAGCAGTTTATTAGAGACAGATACGCAGTATTTT.

The chain is built from TRBV5-1 and TRBJ1-4; D might be TRBD1 (6 bases). V lost 0 bases to trimming and J lost 2 bases, with 8 bases between them. CDR1 and CDR2 from the germline V gene are SGHRS and YFSETQ. This CDR3 is built from 15 residues. DNA for the CDR3: TGCGCCAGCAGCTTGGAGGGGGTGACTAATGAAAAACTGTTTTTT. As protein: CASSLEGVTNEKLFF.

DNA of the CDR3: TGTGCCACCACCCCGGGCGGGAGCTCCTACAATGAGCAGTTCTTC. Translation: CATTPGGSSYNEQFF. V is TRBV15 and J is TRBJ2-1; 7 bases map to TRBD2. The germline V gene has CDR1 LNHNV and CDR2 YYDKDF (reference sequence). The length of the CDR3 is 15 residues. Unmatched junction bases numbered 6, after V lost 7 bases and J lost 0 bases.

In this sample, this clone turned up once. The chain employs TRBV7-2 and TRBJ1-1, with 8 bases aligning to TRBD1. Losses at the gene ends were 3 bases for V and 6 bases for J; bases not matched to a gene: 6. In germline, CDR1 is SGHTA, CDR2 FQGNSA. The CDR3 runs to 14 residues. The CDR3 bases are TGTGCCAGCAGCTTCACAGGGGGGGCGGCTGAAGCTTTCTTT. Translation: CASSFTGGAAEAFF.

The chain carries TRBV2 and TRBJ2-7; no clear D. CDR3 length: 17 amino acids. CDR1 is SNHLY and CDR2 is FYNNEI in the germline V gene. V lost 6 bases and J lost 0, with 21 bases in between. CDR3 coding DNA: TGTGCCAGCAGCCTAGGTCGGATTGGGTCAAGCTCCTACGAGCAGTACTTC. Translating it yields CASSLGRIGSSSYEQYF.

The chain carries TRBV15 and TRBJ2-7; D is unclear. The V gene lost 3 bases and the J gene lost 6 bases, with 6 bases spanning the gap. The CDR3 has 11 amino acids. Germline CDR1 and CDR2: LNHNV and YYDKDF (reference sequence). The CDR3 here is CATSSYFEQYF. CDR3 coding DNA: TGTGCCACCAGCAGCTACTTCGAGCAGTACTTC.

DNA of the CDR3: TGCGCCAGCAGCTTAACGGGAGCTAACTATGGCTACACCTTC. This sequence encodes CASSLTGANYGYTF. This chain connects TRBV5-1 to TRBJ1-2, with D hard to call. CDR1 and CDR2 (germline): SGHRS, YFSETQ. The CDR3 runs to 14 residues. V lost 2 bases to trimming and J lost 0 bases, with 8 bases between them.

The CDR3 region is CASTPRGVWRYEQYF. In DNA form, the CDR3 reads TGTGCCAGCACCCCCCGCGGAGTCTGGCGGTACGAGCAGTACTTC. The chain couples TRBV6-4 to TRBJ2-7; D is uncertain. CDR1 is MRHNA, CDR2 SNTAGT, per germline. V was shortened by 7 bases and J by 4 bases, with 20 bases between the two germline ends. This CDR3 region has 15 residues.

This chain uses TRBV28 with TRBJ2-7, with D perhaps TRBD1 (5 bases). The ends were cut back, 4 bases at V and 3 bases at J, with 13 bases in the middle. The CDR3 is 14 residues long. In germline, CDR1 is MDHEN, CDR2 SYDVKM. CDR3 in amino acids: CASSWQGGLYEQYF. The CDR3 nucleotides are TGTGCCAGCAGTTGGCAGGGTGGTCTCTACGAGCAGTACTTC.

This clone came up once. The chain links TRBV5-4 to TRBJ1-4; no clear D. Germline V gene sequence: CDR1 SGHNT, CDR2 YYREEE (reference sequence). The CDR3 totals 14 residues. V lost 0 bases and J 12 bases, leaving 15 bases between the germline ends. CDR3 sequence: CASSLERSKRELFF. The CDR3 region has the DNA TGTGCCAGCAGCTTGGAAAGGTCCAAGAGGGAACTGTTTTTT.

The J gene is TRBJ1-5, the V gene TRBV30; a weak D match, TRBD1 (5 bases). The V gene lost 2 bases and the J gene lost 6 bases, with 17 bases spanning the gap. The CDR3 runs 15 residues. Looked up from germline, CDR1 is GTSNPN and CDR2 is SVGIG (reference sequence). CDR3: CAWSPQTRGVQPQHF. The CDR3 nucleotides are TGTGCCTGGAGTCCCCAGACCCGGGGGGTTCAGCCCCAGCATTTT.

The gene calls are TRBV18 and TRBJ2-3, with TRBD1 matching over 7 bases. CDR1 is KGHSH and CDR2 is LQKENI in the germline V gene. Germline trimming cut 3 bases from V and 2 bases from J; bases unmatched to any gene: 14. The CDR3 has 18 residues. The DNA for the CDR3 is TGTGCCAGCTCACCTATGCTATACTGGGACAGATCCACAGATACGCAGTATTTT. This translates into CASSPMLYWDRSTDTQYF.

V and J are TRBV10-3 and TRBJ2-3; 7 positions agree with TRBD1. This CDR3 has 11 amino acids. Looked up from germline, CDR1 is ENHRY and CDR2 is SYGVKD. The V and J ends lost 6 bases and 10 bases, in that order; junction bases with no gene match: 4. CDR3 sequence: CAISTGVAQYF. Written as DNA, the CDR3 is TGTGCCATCAGCACAGGGGTCGCGCAGTATTTT.